This T cell receptor (beta chain) was sequenced for a study of Tregs in tolerant kidney transplant recipients. Overall study results and limits: Antigen-driven expansion was suggested because donor-specific Tregs expanded more than all Tregs in tolerant patients.

With respect to this clone: Antigen specificity is unknown. The CDR3 is cut off 3 residues early in the read; its end comes from the germline J gene.

The CDR3 runs 14 residues. V lost 5 bases and J 4 bases, leaving 15 bases between the germline ends. Germline-derived CDR1 and CDR2 are MNHEY and SVGEGT. Measured with immunoSEQ multiplex PCR; TCRdb has only the in-frame clones, and not every one. Its listing shows some 52,000 clones. The chain uses TRBV6-2 or TRBV6-3 and TRBJ2-7; D is unresolved. The specimen was CD4+ T cells from blood, collected before the transplant. The TCR comes from a human donor who received a combined kidney and bone marrow transplant. Incomplete CDR3 DNA: TGTGCCAGCAGTACCCGATCGGTACAGTACGAG. Protein product: CASSTRSVQYE. The whole CDR3 region reads CASSTRSVQYEQYF.